These T cell receptor beta chains were read from a single sample in a study of blood T cells in healthy people across ages. TCRdb re-derived calls from the 5' RACE reads in MiXCR, one entry per CDR3 protein. The sample contains roughly 1.9 million distinct CDR3 sequences, 35% to 50% of which appear only once. The sample comprised blood. These receptors were collected from a human donor in good health. CDR3s include the opening cysteine and the closing phenylalanine or tryptophan. A D gene is named only where the DNA matches it firmly. Clone size is given for some rows only: seen once, a few or many times, or a class if the clone is expanded.

.,.,TRBV9,TRBJ1-4,15,TGTGCCAGCAGCGTAGACGCCGCAACTAATGAAAAACTGTTTTTT,CASSVDAATNEKLFF
TRBD1,.,TRBV12-3/TRBV12-4,TRBJ2-3,16,TGTGCCAGCAGTTTAGTCCAGGGACAGGTTGCGAATACGCAGTATTTT,CASSLVQGQVANTQYF
TRBD1,.,TRBV7-9,TRBJ2-1,15,TGTGCCAGCAGCTCGGGACAGGGGCTGAACAATGAGCAGTTCTTC,CASSSGQGLNNEQFF
.,.,TRBV5-1,TRBJ2-3,14,TGCGCCGGTAGCTTGGGGGAATCACGGGATACGCAGTATTTT,CAGSLGESRDTQYF
TRBD2,.,TRBV3-1,TRBJ2-5,17,TGTGCCAGCAGCCATGGCCGACTAGCGGGAGATCGAGAGACCCAGTACTTC,CASSHGRLAGDRETQYF
.,few,TRBV28,TRBJ2-7,13,TGTGCCAGCAGTAGGACGTACAACTACGAGCAGTACTTC,CASSRTYNYEQYF
.,.,TRBV5-1,TRBJ2-7,14,TGCGCCAGCAGCTTGGTCCGGGGTTCGGCCGAGCAGTACTTC,CASSLVRGSAEQYF
TRBD2,once,TRBV5-1,TRBJ2-5,15,TGCGCCAGCAGCTTGATCACTAGCGGGCAAGAGACCCAGTACTTC,CASSLITSGQETQYF
.,.,TRBV7-2,TRBJ2-7,15,TGTGCCAGCAGCTCTTTCGGCGGGGACCCCTACGAGCAGTACTTC,CASSSFGGDPYEQYF
.,.,TRBV9,TRBJ1-1,13,TGTGCCAGCAGCGTAGCCATGACCGGTAAAGCTTTCTTT,CASSVAMTGKAFF
.,.,TRBV7-2,TRBJ2-3,14,TGTGCCAGCAGCCAAACACTAGCTACAGATACGCAGTATTTT,CASSQTLATDTQYF
TRBD1,.,TRBV15,TRBJ1-5,19,TGTGCCACCAGCAGAGGCCTTAGCAGGGGGGGTTTAAGCAATCAGCCCCAGCATTTT,CATSRGLSRGGLSNQPQHF
.,.,TRBV20-1,TRBJ2-5,19,TGCAGTGCTAGAGGGCAAGCTTGGGTTGTAGTGGGGACACAAGAGACCCAGTACTTC,CSARGQAWVVVGTQETQYF
.,.,TRBV28,TRBJ1-4,12,TGTGCCAGCACCGGCCCGGGGGAAAAACTGTTTTTT,CASTGPGEKLFF
.,.,TRBV24-1,TRBJ1-5,15,TGTGCCACCAGTGATGGACAGCCTAGCAATCAGCCCCAGCATTTT,CATSDGQPSNQPQHF
.,.,TRBV5-1,TRBJ2-3,15,TGCGCCAGCAGCAAAGGGTCAACTAGCACAGATACGCAGTATTTT,CASSKGSTSTDTQYF
.,few,TRBV7-2,TRBJ2-3,16,TGTGCCAGCAGCTTAAGGTGGCAGGGAGGCACAGATACGCAGTATTTT,CASSLRWQGGTDTQYF
TRBD1,.,TRBV29-1,TRBJ1-2,14,TGCAGCGTTGCGAGGACAGGGGGTATGGATGGCTACACCTTC,CSVARTGGMDGYTF